The next 3 T cell receptor beta chains were all read from a single sample in a study of PD-1 blockade in classical Hodgkin lymphoma. Autologous stem cell transplantation was followed by relapse in every patient, and brentuximab vedotin exposure varied. CD4+ T cells were purified from thawed PBMCs by negative selection. Some clones are missing from TCRdb's copy, which holds only in-frame ones; the method was immunoSEQ multiplex PCR. The data contain 10,000 to 15,000 clones, roughly 90% of them singletons. Sequencing used CD4+ T cells from blood, obtained at baseline. These receptors originate from a human donor with classical Hodgkin lymphoma.

The rearrangement uses TRBV10-2 and TRBJ1-3; 7 bases are shared with TRBD1. Germline CDR1 reads WSHSY; CDR2 reads SAAADI. Losses at the gene ends were 2 bases for V and 0 bases for J; bases not matched to a gene: 4. The CDR3 totals 16 residues. Here the CDR3 reads CASSERTGPSGNTIYF. The DNA for the CDR3 is TGCGCCAGCAGTGAGAGGACAGGCCCCTCTGGAAACACCATATATTTT.

The chain links TRBV25-1 to TRBJ2-1, with 9 bases lining up with TRBD2. V was clipped by 4 bases and J by 0 bases; unmatched bases: 10. The CDR3 spans 18 residues. CDR1 is MGHDK and CDR2 is SYGVNS in the germline V gene. The CDR3 protein is CASSGVAGADRSYNEQFF. The DNA of the CDR3 is TGTGCCAGCAGTGGAGTAGCGGGAGCGGATCGCTCCTACAATGAGCAGTTCTTC.

The chain links TRBV6-6 to TRBJ1-5; TRBD1 is a possible D gene (6 bases). Germline V lookup: CDR1 MNHNY, CDR2 SVGAGI (reference sequence). V lost 5 bases to trimming and J lost 3 bases, with 11 bases between them. This CDR3 is built from 14 residues. CDR3 loop: CASSKTGLNQPQHF. The CDR3 DNA reads as TGTGCCAGCAGTAAGACAGGTCTCAATCAGCCCCAGCATTTT.